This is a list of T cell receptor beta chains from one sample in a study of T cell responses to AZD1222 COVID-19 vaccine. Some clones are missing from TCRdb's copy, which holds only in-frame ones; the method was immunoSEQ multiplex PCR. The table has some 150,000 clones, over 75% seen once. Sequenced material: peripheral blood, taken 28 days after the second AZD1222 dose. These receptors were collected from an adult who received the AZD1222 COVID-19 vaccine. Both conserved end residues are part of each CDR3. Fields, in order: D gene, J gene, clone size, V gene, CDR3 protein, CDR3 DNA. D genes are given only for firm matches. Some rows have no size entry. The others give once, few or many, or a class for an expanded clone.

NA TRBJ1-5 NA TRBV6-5 CASSLGQPQHF TGTGCCAGCTCGCTAGGTCAGCCCCAGCATTTT
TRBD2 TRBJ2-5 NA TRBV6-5 CAERGAETQYF TGTGCCGAGCGGGGGGCTGAGACCCAGTACTTC
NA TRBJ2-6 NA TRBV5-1 CASSPGRASGANVLTF TGCGCCAGCAGCCCGGGACGGGCCTCTGGGGCCAACGTCCTGACTTTC
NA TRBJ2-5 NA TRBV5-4 CASSSFDSSRTQYF TGTGCCAGCAGCTCTTTCGACAGTTCTAGAACCCAGTACTTC
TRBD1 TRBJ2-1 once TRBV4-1 CASSRLPGQTYNEQFF TGCGCCAGCAGCCGCCTACCGGGACAGACCTACAATGAGCAGTTCTTC
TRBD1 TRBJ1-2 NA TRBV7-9 CASSRRGQGASGYTF TGTGCCAGCAGCCGTCGGGGACAGGGGGCGAGTGGCTACACCTTC
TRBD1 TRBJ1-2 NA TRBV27 CATYGQEDYGYTF TGTGCCACCTACGGACAGGAGGATTATGGCTACACCTTC
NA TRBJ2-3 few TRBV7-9 CAIPAQIRSIF NA
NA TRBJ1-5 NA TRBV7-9 CASSFSWDQPQHF TGTGCCAGCAGCTTCTCGTGGGATCAGCCCCAGCATTTT
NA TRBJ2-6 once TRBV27 CASSYSSGANVLTF TGTGCCAGCAGTTACAGCTCTGGGGCCAACGTCCTGACTTTC
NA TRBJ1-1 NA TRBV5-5 CASSLVPGGNTEAFF TGTGCCAGCAGCTTGGTTCCAGGAGGGAACACTGAAGCTTTCTTT
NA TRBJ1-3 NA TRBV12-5 CASGFIGATGNTIYF TGTGCTAGTGGTTTTATCGGCGCAACTGGAAACACCATATATTTT
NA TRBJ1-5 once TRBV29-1 CSVGGHNSNQPQHF TGCAGCGTTGGAGGTCACAATAGCAATCAGCCCCAGCATTTT
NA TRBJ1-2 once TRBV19 CASTESVGASPTYTF TGTGCCAGTACGGAGTCAGTGGGGGCCAGTCCCACTTACACCTTC
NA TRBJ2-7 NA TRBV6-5 CASSLTQGSLHEQYF TGTGCCAGCAGTCTCACCCAGGGTTCGCTCCACGAGCAGTACTTC
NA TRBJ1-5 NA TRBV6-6 CASSYWAEDSNQPQHF TGTGCCAGCAGTTACTGGGCAGAGGATAGCAATCAGCCCCAGCATTTT
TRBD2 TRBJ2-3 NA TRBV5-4 CASSLARLAVDTQYF TGTGCCAGCAGCTTGGCGCGACTAGCGGTGGATACGCAGTATTTT
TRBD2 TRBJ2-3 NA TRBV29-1 CSVQGLAASTDTQYF TGCAGCGTTCAGGGACTAGCGGCTAGCACAGATACGCAGTATTTT
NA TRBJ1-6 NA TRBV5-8 CASSQERPLHF TGTGCCAGCAGCCAGGAGAGGCCCCTCCACTTT
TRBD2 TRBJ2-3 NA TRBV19 CASKSGEGTDTQYF TGTGCCAGTAAAAGCGGGGAAGGCACAGATACGCAGTATTTT
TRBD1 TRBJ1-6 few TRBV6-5 CASSYSGQGGSPLHF TGTGCCAGCAGTTACTCCGGACAGGGGGGGTCACCCCTCCACTTT
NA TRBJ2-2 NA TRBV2 CASRGTATNTGELFF TGTGCCAGCAGGGGTACAGCTACGAACACCGGGGAGCTGTTTTTT
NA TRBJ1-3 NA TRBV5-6 CASSNSGNTIYF TGTGCCAGCAGTAACTCTGGAAACACCATATATTTT
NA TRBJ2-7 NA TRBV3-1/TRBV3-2 CASSPGRDSTEQYF TGTGCCAGCAGCCCGGGGAGGGACAGTACCGAGCAGTACTTC
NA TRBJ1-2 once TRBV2 CASQQTGGFGGYTF TGTGCCAGCCAGCAGACGGGGGGGTTCGGAGGCTACACCTTC
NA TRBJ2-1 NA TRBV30 CAWSWMEEGNEQFF TGTGCCTGGAGTTGGATGGAAGAAGGCAATGAGCAGTTCTTC
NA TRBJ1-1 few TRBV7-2 CASSKGGQLIHTEAFF TGTGCCAGCAGCAAAGGGGGGCAGCTCATTCACACTGAAGCTTTCTTT
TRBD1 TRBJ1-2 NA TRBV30 CAWSRQGVGGYTF TGTGCCTGGAGTAGACAGGGGGTTGGTGGCTACACCTTC
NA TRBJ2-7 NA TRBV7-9 CASSLASGSPYEQYF TGTGCCAGCAGCTTAGCGTCGGGATCCCCCTACGAGCAGTACTTC
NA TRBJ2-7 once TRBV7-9 CASSFRGYEQYF TGTGCCAGCAGCTTTAGGGGTTACGAGCAGTACTTC
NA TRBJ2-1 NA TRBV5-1 CASSRNTPDNEQFF TGCGCCAGCAGCCGAAATACTCCGGACAATGAGCAGTTCTTC
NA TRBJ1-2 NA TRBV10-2 CATAVEDSSGYTF TGCGCCACCGCGGTTGAAGACTCCTCTGGCTACACCTTC
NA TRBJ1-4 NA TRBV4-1 CASSQGRNNEKLFF TGCGCCAGCAGCCAGGGCCGGAATAATGAAAAACTGTTTTTT
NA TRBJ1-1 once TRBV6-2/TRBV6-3 CASSAQWGNTEAFF TGTGCCAGCAGTGCCCAGTGGGGAAACACTGAAGCTTTCTTT
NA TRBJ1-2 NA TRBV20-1 CSASTTWGYTF TGCAGTGCTAGCACTACGTGGGGCTACACCTTC
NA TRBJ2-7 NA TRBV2 CASDREGYEQYF TGTGCCAGTGACAGGGAGGGTTACGAGCAGTACTTC
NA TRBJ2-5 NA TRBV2 CASKAAETQYF TGTGCCAGCAAGGCGGCAGAGACCCAGTACTTC
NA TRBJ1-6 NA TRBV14 CASSQEPATVLSYNSPLHF TGTGCCAGCAGCCAAGAACCTGCAACAGTGCTTTCCTATAATTCACCCCTCCACTTT
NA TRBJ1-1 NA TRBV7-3 CASSQGALDRAFF TGTGCCAGCAGCCAAGGGGCGTTGGATAGAGCTTTCTTT
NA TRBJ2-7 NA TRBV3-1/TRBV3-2 CASSQRRVGAYEQYF TGTGCCAGCAGCCAGCGCCGAGTCGGGGCCTACGAGCAGTACTTC
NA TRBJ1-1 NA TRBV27 CACSRVPNTEAFF TGTGCCTGTAGCAGGGTCCCTAACACTGAAGCTTTCTTT
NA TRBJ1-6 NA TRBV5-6 CASSSLNSPLHF TGTGCCAGCAGCTCCTTAAATTCACCCCTCCACTTT
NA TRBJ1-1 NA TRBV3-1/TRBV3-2 CASSQRFTPSTEAFF TGTGCCAGCAGCCAACGATTCACCCCATCTACTGAAGCTTTCTTT
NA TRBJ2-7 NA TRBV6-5 CASSYGREQYF TGTGCCAGCAGTTACGGGAGGGAGCAGTACTTC
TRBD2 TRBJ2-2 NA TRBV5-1 CASSPGLAGAGELFF TGCGCCAGCAGCCCGGGACTAGCGGGCGCCGGGGAGCTGTTTTTT
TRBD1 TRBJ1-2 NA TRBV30 CAWSGGQGYGYTF TGTGCCTGGAGTGGCGGACAGGGGTATGGCTACACCTTC
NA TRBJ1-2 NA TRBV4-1 CASSEGVNYGYTF TGCGCCAGCAGCGAGGGGGTTAACTATGGCTACACCTTC
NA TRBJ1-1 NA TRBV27 CASSETTGGIEAFF TGTGCCAGCAGCGAAACTACAGGCGGAATTGAAGCTTTCTTT
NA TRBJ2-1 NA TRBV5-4 CASSPNLEPYNEQFF TGTGCCAGCAGCCCGAACCTAGAACCGTACAATGAGCAGTTCTTC
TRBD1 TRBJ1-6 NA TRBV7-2 CARPEEGASPLHF TGTGCCAGACCCGAGGAGGGGGCATCACCCCTCCACTTT